This TCR beta chain was sequenced during a study of cytomegalovirus exposure and HLA in healthy donors. Whole-study context: As released early, the data held roughly 85 million unique TCRs from HLA-typed donors.

The PCR ran on 60 Vbeta and 13 Jbeta primers. The assay was immunoSEQ multiplex PCR, and TCRdb's table has in-frame clones only and misses some. The table has 200,000 to 250,000 clones, more than 60% seen once; the top ten hold around a sixth. Study-level points and caveats: About 87% or about 30% of the time was how often most TCR beta V segments were productive, according to an earlier analysis. Later, TCR association rates were found to vary by HLA locus, highest for DRB1 and lowest for HLA-C. Listed as cytomegalovirus-associated were approximately 160 TCR beta chains.

On this clone itself: Its antigen remains unidentified.

Germline trimming cut 1 base from V and 3 bases from J; bases unmatched to any gene: 2. Germline V gene data show CDR1 as SGHTA and CDR2 as FQGNSA. The CDR3 has 14 amino acids. The receptor was isolated from a man aged 40-49 years in good health and CMV-seronegative. Sequenced material: PBMCs. The chain combines TRBV7-2 with TRBJ1-2; 7 bases align to TRBD1. The CDR3 here is CASSLDRGHYGYTF. CDR3 in DNA: TGTGCCAGCAGCTTAGACAGGGGACACTATGGCTACACCTTC.